This T cell receptor (beta chain) comes out of a study of OX40 agonist ivuxolimab in advanced cancers. Study-wide results and caveats: Blood T cells, both CD4+ and CD8+, expanded clonally by week 6 at 0.1 to 3.0 mg/kg. Averaged across samples, CD8+ T cells carried more expanded clones than CD4+ did.

Of note for this clone: As yet, its antigen is unknown.

The repertoire was sequenced with immunoSEQ multiplex PCR; TCRdb's copy has only in-frame clones and lacks some. The repertoire holds 38,000 or so clones, with approximately 87% as singletons. Germline lookup yields CDR1 SGDLS and CDR2 YYNGEE. Trimming shortened V by 4 bases and J by 0 bases, and 11 bases separated the two germline ends. The length of the CDR3 is 15 residues. This TCR was sampled from an adult with an advanced solid tumor such as melanoma, head and neck, liver or kidney cancer. The material was CD4+ or CD8+ T cells sorted from blood, obtained in a trial of the OX40 agonist ivuxolimab. The chain uses TRBV9 and TRBJ1-5; unclear D gene. For the CDR3, the DNA is TGTGCCAGCAGCCTCTATGACGGTAGCAATCAGCCCCAGCATTTT. Translating it yields CASSLYDGSNQPQHF.